This T cell receptor beta chain was sequenced during a study of blood T cell repertoires in COVID-19. The table came from immunoSEQ multiplex PCR; TCRdb's copy has only in-frame clones and leaves some out. The top ten clones hold about 4.6% of a sample with about 170,000 clones, 92% of them seen once. Enrolment of Seattle patients took place during active infection, and they were followed longitudinally. Germline V gene sequence: CDR1 WSHSY, CDR2 SAAADI. The CDR3 has 15 amino acids. Trimming cost V 10 bases and J 2 bases; bases outside gene matches: 8. The receptor was derived from a young man with COVID-19, enrolled during active disease. The specimen sequenced was peripheral blood. The V and J genes are TRBV10-2 and TRBJ1-5, with 10 nucleotides matching TRBD1. The CDR3 bases are TGCGCCATCACGACGACAGGGGGCGGCAATCAGCCCCAGCATTTT. Translation: CAITTTGGGNQPQHF.